The T cell receptor (beta chain) described here comes from a study of blood T cell repertoires in COVID-19. The method was immunoSEQ multiplex PCR; TCRdb's version includes in-frame clones alone and lacks a portion of them. The sample includes 100,000 to 150,000 clones, under 85% seen only once; the top ten take 10% to 15%. The V gene's germline CDR1 is MGHRA and CDR2 YSYEKL. V lost 0 bases and J lost 4; bases outside the gene matches: 6. The CDR3 is 17 residues long. Source material: peripheral blood. The TCR was taken from a man in his sixties with acute or convalescent COVID-19. V is TRBV4-1 and J is TRBJ1-2; 12 nucleotides match TRBD1. In DNA form, the CDR3 reads TGCGCCAGCAGCCAAGATGGGGACAGGGGGCTAGGCTATGGCTACACCTTC. Protein product: CASSQDGDRGLGYGYTF.